These T cell receptor beta chains were read from a single sample in a study of human T cells and chemical hapten exposure. TCRdb recomputed calls from the RACE reads with MiXCR, one row per CDR3 protein. The top ten hold over 2% of the sample, which has about 190,000 distinct CDR3 sequences, approximately 24% seen once. The specimen was whole blood, collected in connection with sensitization to the hapten diphenylcyclopropenone (DPC). The receptors here all came from a woman between 40 and 55 years old with alopecia areata. Some clones in this sample may be carry-over from other donors' samples. Both conserved end residues are part of each CDR3. D genes are given only for firm matches. Only part of the rows carry a size: once, few, many, or a class if the clone is expanded.

D: TRBD2; V: TRBV24-1; size: few; J: TRBJ2-1; CDR3: CATSDRTSGRAYNEQFF; DNA: TGTGCCACCAGTGATCGGACTAGCGGGAGGGCGTACAATGAGCAGTTCTTC
D: -; V: TRBV3-1; size: few; J: TRBJ2-7; CDR3: CASSQDLSAEQYF; DNA: TGTGCCAGCAGCCAAGATCTTAGCGCCGAGCAGTACTTC
D: -; V: TRBV6-1; size: few; J: TRBJ2-1; CDR3: CASSEWRVGQFF; DNA: TGTGCCAGCAGTGAATGGAGGGTTGGGCAGTTCTTC
D: TRBD1; V: TRBV24-1; size: -; J: TRBJ2-1; CDR3: CATRDRGLNEQFF; DNA: TGTGCCACCAGGGACAGGGGACTCAATGAGCAGTTCTTC
D: TRBD1; V: TRBV27; size: -; J: TRBJ2-6; CDR3: CASSPTGLNSGANVLTF; DNA: TGTGCCAGCAGCCCGACAGGGTTGAACTCTGGGGCCAACGTCCTGACTTTC
D: TRBD2; V: TRBV7-2; size: -; J: TRBJ2-1; CDR3: CASSLAQRENHEQFF; DNA: TGTGCCAGCAGCTTAGCGCAGCGGGAGAATCATGAGCAGTTCTTC
D: -; V: TRBV20-1; size: -; J: TRBJ2-7; CDR3: CSARGGSPYEQYF; DNA: TGCAGTGCTAGGGGTGGCTCGCCCTACGAGCAGTACTTC
D: -; V: TRBV27; size: -; J: TRBJ2-3; CDR3: CASSLKDLSTDTQYF; DNA: TGTGCCAGCAGTTTGAAGGATCTCAGCACAGATACGCAGTATTTT
D: -; V: TRBV7-6; size: few; J: TRBJ2-7; CDR3: CASSFGDGTYEQYF; DNA: TGTGCCAGCAGCTTCGGGGACGGAACCTACGAGCAGTACTTC
D: -; V: TRBV6-2/TRBV6-3; size: -; J: TRBJ2-7; CDR3: CASKRYTSYEQYF; DNA: TGTGCCAGCAAGCGGTACACCTCCTACGAGCAGTACTTC
D: -; V: TRBV10-3; size: -; J: TRBJ2-7; CDR3: CAISGQSGEQYF; DNA: TGTGCCATCAGTGGTCAATCGGGCGAGCAGTACTTC
D: TRBD1; V: TRBV28; size: few; J: TRBJ1-2; CDR3: CASSFTGGANYGYTF; DNA: TGTGCCAGCAGTTTCACAGGGGGCGCGAACTATGGCTACACCTTC
D: TRBD1; V: TRBV7-9; size: many; J: TRBJ1-4; CDR3: CASSFRTGVYPPATNEKLFF; DNA: TGTGCCAGCAGCTTCAGGACAGGGGTCTATCCCCCCGCAACTAATGAAAAACTGTTTTTT
D: -; V: TRBV20-1; size: few; J: TRBJ2-1; CDR3: CSARGLDPNSYNEQFF; DNA: TGCAGTGCTAGGGGCTTGGACCCCAACTCCTACAATGAGCAGTTCTTC
D: -; V: TRBV18; size: -; J: TRBJ2-7; CDR3: CASSPSNEQYF; DNA: TGTGCCAGCTCACCAAGTAACGAGCAGTACTTC
D: -; V: TRBV7-2; size: -; J: TRBJ2-5; CDR3: CASSSFPRLGRETQYF; DNA: TGTGCCAGCAGCTCATTCCCTAGGCTAGGCCGGGAGACCCAGTACTTC
D: -; V: TRBV7-2; size: -; J: TRBJ2-7; CDR3: CASSIGDGVSYEQYF; DNA: TGTGCCAGCAGCATCGGGGACGGGGTGTCCTACGAGCAGTACTTC
D: TRBD2; V: TRBV28; size: many; J: TRBJ2-1; CDR3: CASSPSGRAGNEQFF; DNA: TGTGCCAGCAGTCCTAGCGGGAGGGCCGGCAATGAGCAGTTCTTC
D: -; V: TRBV20-1; size: many; J: TRBJ2-5; CDR3: CSANNGLQETQYF; DNA: TGCAGTGCTAATAACGGCTTACAAGAGACCCAGTACTTC
D: -; V: TRBV5-1; size: many; J: TRBJ2-1; CDR3: CASSLLWSSQGEQFF; DNA: TGCGCCAGCAGCTTGCTGTGGTCTAGCCAGGGTGAGCAGTTCTTC
D: -; V: TRBV10-1; size: -; J: TRBJ1-2; CDR3: CATLEVFSGCYGYTF; DNA: TGCGCCACACTAGAAGTATTTTCAGGGTGCTATGGCTACACCTTC
D: -; V: TRBV29-1; size: many; J: TRBJ2-1; CDR3: CSVDSSGNEQFF; DNA: TGCAGCGTTGATAGTAGTGGGAATGAGCAGTTCTTC
D: -; V: TRBV7-2; size: few; J: TRBJ1-2; CDR3: CASSLVGGGYTF; DNA: TGTGCCAGCAGCTTAGTGGGAGGGGGCTACACCTTC
D: -; V: TRBV28; size: -; J: TRBJ2-2; CDR3: CASSLPGRSTGELFF; DNA: TGTGCCAGCAGTTTACCAGGCCGATCGACCGGGGAGCTGTTTTTT
D: -; V: TRBV7-8; size: -; J: TRBJ2-5; CDR3: CASSSKNRVRGETQYF; DNA: TGTGCCAGCAGCTCGAAAAACAGGGTACGCGGGGAGACCCAGTACTTC
D: -; V: TRBV24-1; size: few; J: TRBJ2-1; CDR3: CATSDFQVTEQFF; DNA: TGTGCCACCAGTGATTTTCAGGTAACTGAGCAGTTCTTC
D: -; V: TRBV24-1; size: few; J: TRBJ1-5; CDR3: CATSGLPTQPQHF; DNA: TGTGCCACCAGTGGCCTTCCGACCCAGCCCCAGCATTTT
D: -; V: TRBV6-1; size: few; J: TRBJ2-5; CDR3: CASRYSIQETQYF; DNA: TGTGCCAGCCGGTACAGCATCCAAGAGACCCAGTACTTC
D: -; V: TRBV5-1; size: -; J: TRBJ2-3; CDR3: CASSFPGADTQYF; DNA: TGCGCCAGCAGCTTTCCGGGGGCCGATACGCAGTATTTT
D: TRBD2; V: TRBV27; size: few; J: TRBJ2-1; CDR3: CASTILAGGPSYNEQFF; DNA: TGTGCCAGCACCATACTAGCGGGAGGGCCCTCCTACAATGAGCAGTTCTTC
D: -; V: TRBV6-6; size: -; J: TRBJ1-5; CDR3: CAASFGVQPQHF; DNA: TGTGCCGCGTCGTTTGGGGTGCAGCCCCAGCATTTT